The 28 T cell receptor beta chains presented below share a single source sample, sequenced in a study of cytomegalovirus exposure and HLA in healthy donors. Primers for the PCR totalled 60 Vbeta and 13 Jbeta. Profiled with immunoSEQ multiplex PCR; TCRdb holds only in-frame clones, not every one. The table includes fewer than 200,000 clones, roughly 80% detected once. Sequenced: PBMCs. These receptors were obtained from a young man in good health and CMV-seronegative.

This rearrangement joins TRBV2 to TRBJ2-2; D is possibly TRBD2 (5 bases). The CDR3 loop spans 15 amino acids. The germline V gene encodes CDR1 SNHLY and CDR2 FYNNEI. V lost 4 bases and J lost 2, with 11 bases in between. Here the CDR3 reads CASSARRGNTGELFF. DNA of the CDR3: TGTGCCAGCAGTGCCCGACGGGGAAACACCGGGGAGCTGTTTTTT.

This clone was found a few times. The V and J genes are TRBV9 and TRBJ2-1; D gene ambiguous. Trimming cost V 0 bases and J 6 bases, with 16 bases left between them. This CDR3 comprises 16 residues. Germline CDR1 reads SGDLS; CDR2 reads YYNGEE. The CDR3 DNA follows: TGTGCCAGCAGCGTAGGGGCAGGCCATCAGGTCAATGAGCAGTTCTTC. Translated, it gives CASSVGAGHQVNEQFF.

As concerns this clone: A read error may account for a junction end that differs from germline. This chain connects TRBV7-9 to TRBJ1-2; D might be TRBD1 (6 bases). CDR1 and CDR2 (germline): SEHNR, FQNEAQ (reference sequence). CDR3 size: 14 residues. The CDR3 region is CSSTLGGEFYGYTF. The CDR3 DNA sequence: TGTTCCAGCACTCTAGGGGGAGAGTTTTATGGCTACACCTTC.

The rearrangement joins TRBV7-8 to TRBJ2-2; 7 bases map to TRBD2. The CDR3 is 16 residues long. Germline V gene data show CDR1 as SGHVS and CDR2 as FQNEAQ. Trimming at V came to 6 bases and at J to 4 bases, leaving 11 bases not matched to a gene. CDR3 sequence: CASSRREGPGTGELFF. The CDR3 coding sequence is TGTGCCAGCAGTAGGAGGGAGGGCCCTGGCACCGGGGAGCTGTTTTTT.

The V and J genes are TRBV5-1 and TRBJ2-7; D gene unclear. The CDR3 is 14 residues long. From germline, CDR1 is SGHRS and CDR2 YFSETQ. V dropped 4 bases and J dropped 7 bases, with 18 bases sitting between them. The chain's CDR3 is CASSTQVQSDEQYF. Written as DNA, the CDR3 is TGCGCCAGCAGCACTCAAGTACAGTCTGATGAGCAGTACTTC.

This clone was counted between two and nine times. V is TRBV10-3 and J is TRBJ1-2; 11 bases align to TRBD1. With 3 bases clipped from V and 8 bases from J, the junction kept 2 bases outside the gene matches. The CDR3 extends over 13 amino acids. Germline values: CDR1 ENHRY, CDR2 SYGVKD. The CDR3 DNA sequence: TGTGCCATCAGTGAAGGGACAGGGGGAGGCTACACCTTC. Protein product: CAISEGTGGGYTF.

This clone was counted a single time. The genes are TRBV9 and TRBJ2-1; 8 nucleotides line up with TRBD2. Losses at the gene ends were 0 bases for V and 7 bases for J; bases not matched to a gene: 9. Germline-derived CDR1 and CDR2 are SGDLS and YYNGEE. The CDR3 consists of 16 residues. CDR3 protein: CASSVEPAGETNEQFF. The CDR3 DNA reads TGTGCCAGCAGCGTAGAGCCAGCGGGAGAAACAAATGAGCAGTTCTTC. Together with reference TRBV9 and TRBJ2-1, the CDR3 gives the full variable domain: DSGVTQTPKHLITATGQRVTLRCSPRSGDLSVYWYQQSLDQGLQFLIQYYNGEERAKGNILERFSAQQFPDLHSELNLSSLELGDSALYFCASSVEPAGETNEQFFGPGTRLTVL.

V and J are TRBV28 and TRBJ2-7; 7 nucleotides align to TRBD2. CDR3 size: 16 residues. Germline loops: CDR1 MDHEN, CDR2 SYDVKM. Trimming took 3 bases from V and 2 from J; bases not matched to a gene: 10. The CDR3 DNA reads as TGTGCCAGCAGTTTCCACCTAGCGGCGCTTACCTACGAGCAGTACTTC. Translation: CASSFHLAALTYEQYF.

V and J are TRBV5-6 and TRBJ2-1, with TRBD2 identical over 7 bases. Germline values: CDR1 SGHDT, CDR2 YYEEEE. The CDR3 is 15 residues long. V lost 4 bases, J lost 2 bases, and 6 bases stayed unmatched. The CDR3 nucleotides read TGTGCCAGCAGCCTCACTAGCGAGGCCTACAATGAGCAGTTCTTC. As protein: CASSLTSEAYNEQFF.

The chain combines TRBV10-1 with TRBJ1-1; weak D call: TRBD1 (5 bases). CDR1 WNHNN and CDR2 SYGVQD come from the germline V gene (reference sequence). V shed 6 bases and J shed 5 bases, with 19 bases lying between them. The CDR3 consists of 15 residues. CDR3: CASSPGGVRGTEAFF. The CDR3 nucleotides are TGCGCCAGCAGCCCGGGGGGGGTAAGGGGAACTGAAGCTTTCTTT.

CDR3 residues: CASSLRDSEAFF. Here the CDR3 DNA reads TGTGCCAGCAGTTTACGGGACAGCGAAGCTTTCTTT. The V call is TRBV6-6, the J call TRBJ1-1; TRBD1 aligns across 7 bases. Germline V lookup: CDR1 MNHNY, CDR2 SVGAGI (reference sequence). The CDR3 has 12 amino acids. The junction had 4 bases not matched to a gene; V was cut back by 4 bases and J by 8 bases.

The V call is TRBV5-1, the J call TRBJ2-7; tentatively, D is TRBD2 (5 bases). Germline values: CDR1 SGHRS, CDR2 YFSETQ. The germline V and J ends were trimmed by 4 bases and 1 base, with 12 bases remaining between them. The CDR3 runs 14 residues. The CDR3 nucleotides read TGCGCCAGCAGCCCCCGGGAACCTTCCTACGAGCAGTACTTC. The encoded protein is CASSPREPSYEQYF.

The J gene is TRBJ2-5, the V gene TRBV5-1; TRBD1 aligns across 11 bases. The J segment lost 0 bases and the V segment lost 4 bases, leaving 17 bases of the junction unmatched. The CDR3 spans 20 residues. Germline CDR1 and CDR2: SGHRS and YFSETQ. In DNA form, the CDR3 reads TGCGCCAGCAGCGCTAATCCTCAAACCGGGACAGGGGGAGACCAAGAGACCCAGTACTTC. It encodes CASSANPQTGTGGDQETQYF.

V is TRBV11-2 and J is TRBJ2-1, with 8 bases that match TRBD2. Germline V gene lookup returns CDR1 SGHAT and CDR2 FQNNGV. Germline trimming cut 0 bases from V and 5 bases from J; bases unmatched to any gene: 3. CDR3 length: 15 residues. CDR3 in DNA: TGTGCCAGCAGCTTAGAACTAGCGGCAAACAATGAGCAGTTCTTC. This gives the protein CASSLELAANNEQFF.

CDR3 amino acids: CASSYAGTGYGYTF. The CDR3 bases are TGTGCCAGCAGTTATGCGGGAACTGGCTATGGCTACACCTTC. The chain links TRBV6-5 to TRBJ1-2, with D uncertain. V was pared by 3 bases and J by 4 bases, with 12 bases between. CDR1 is MNHEY and CDR2 is SVGAGI in the germline V gene. The CDR3 consists of 14 residues.

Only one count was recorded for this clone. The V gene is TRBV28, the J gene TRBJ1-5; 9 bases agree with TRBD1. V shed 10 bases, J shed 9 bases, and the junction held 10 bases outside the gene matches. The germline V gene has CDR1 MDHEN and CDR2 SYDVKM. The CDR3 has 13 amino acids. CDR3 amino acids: CATRPGQGRPQHF. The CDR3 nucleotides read TGTGCCACCCGGCCGGGACAGGGAAGGCCCCAGCATTTT. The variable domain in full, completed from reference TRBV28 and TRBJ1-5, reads DVKVTQSSRYLVKRTGEKVFLECVQDMDHENMFWYRQDPGLGLRLIYFSYDVKMKEKGDIPEGYSVSREKKERFSLILESASTNQTSMYLCATRPGQGRPQHFGDGTRLSIL.

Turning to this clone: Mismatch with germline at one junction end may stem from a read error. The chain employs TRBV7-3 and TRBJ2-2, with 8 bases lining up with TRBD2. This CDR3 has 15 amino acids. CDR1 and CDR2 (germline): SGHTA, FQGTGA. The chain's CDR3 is CASSLTGGKSGELFF. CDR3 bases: TGTGCCAGCAGCCTAACGGGGGGGAAGTCCGGGGAGCTGTTTTTT.

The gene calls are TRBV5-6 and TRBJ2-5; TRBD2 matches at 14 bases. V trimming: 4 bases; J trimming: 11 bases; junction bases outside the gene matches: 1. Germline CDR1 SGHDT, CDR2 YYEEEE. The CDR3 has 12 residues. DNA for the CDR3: TGTGCCAGCAGCAGGACTAGCGGGAGGCAGTACTTC. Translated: CASSRTSGRQYF. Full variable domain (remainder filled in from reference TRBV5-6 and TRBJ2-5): DAGVTQSPTHLIKTRGQQVTLRCSPKSGHDTVSWYQQALGQGPQFIFQYYEEEERQRGNFPDRFSGHQFPNYSSELNVNALLLGDSALYLCASSRTSGRQYFGPGTRLLVL.

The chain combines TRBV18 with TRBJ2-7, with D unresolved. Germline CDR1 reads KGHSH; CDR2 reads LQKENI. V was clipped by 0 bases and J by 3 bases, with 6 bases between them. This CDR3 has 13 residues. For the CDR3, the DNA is TGTGCCAGCTCACCACCCGACTTCTACGAGCAGTACTTC. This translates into CASSPPDFYEQYF.

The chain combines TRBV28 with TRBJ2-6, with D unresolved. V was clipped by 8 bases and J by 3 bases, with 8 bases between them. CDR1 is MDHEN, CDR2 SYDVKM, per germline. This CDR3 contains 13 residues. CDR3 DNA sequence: TGTGCCAGCCCCTGTAATGGGGCCAACGTCCTGACTTTC. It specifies CASPCNGANVLTF.

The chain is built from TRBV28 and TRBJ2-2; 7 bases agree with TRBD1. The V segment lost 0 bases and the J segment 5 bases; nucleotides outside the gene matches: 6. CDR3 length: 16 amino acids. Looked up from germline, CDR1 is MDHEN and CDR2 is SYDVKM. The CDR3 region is CASSLWTGIGTGELFF. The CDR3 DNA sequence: TGTGCCAGCAGTTTATGGACAGGGATAGGGACCGGGGAGCTGTTTTTT.

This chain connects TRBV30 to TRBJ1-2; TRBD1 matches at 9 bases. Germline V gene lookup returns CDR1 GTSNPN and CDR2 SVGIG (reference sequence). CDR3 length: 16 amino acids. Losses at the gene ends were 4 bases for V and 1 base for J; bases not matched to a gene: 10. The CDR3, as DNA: TGTGCCTGGACCACAGGGACAGGGATTAGTAACTATGGCTACACCTTC. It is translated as CAWTTGTGISNYGYTF.

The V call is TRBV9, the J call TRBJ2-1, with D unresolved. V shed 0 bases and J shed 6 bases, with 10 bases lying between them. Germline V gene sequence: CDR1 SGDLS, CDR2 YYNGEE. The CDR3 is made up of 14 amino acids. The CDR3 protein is CASSVATTGNEQFF. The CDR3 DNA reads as TGTGCCAGCAGCGTAGCTACTACCGGCAATGAGCAGTTCTTC.

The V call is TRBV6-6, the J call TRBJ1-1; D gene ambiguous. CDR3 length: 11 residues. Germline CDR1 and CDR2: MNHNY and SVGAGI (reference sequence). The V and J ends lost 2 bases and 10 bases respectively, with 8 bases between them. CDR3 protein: CASSYRFGAFF. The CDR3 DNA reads TGTGCCAGCAGTTACCGGTTCGGAGCTTTCTTT.

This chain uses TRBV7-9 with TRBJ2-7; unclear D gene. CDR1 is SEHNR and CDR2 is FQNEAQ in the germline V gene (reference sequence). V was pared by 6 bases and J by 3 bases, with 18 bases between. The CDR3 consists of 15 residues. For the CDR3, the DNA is TGTGCCAGCAGTTCCCAGACTGCCTCTCTCTACGAGCAGTACTTC. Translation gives CASSSQTASLYEQYF.

For the CDR3, the DNA is TGTGCCAGCCGGTTGACAGGCCAAAACACTGAAGCTTTCTTT. Amino acid sequence: CASRLTGQNTEAFF. The V gene is TRBV7-8, the J gene TRBJ1-1; maybe TRBD1 (6 bases). Trimming took off 8 bases at V and 2 bases at J, with 15 bases between the two ends. This CDR3 is 14 amino acids long. Germline V gene data show CDR1 as SGHVS and CDR2 as FQNEAQ.

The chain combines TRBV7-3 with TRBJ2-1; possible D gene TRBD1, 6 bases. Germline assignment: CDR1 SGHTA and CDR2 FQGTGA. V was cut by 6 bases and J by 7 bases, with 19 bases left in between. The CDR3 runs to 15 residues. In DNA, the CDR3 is TGTGCCAGCAGGTCCCGCGGGTCTAGGGGGAATGAGCAGTTCTTC. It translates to CASRSRGSRGNEQFF. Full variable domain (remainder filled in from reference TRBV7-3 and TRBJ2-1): GAGVSQTPSNKVTEKGKYVELRCDPISGHTALYWYRQSLGQGPEFLIYFQGTGAADDSGLPNDRFFAVRPEGSVSTLKIQRTERGDSAVYLCASRSRGSRGNEQFFGPGTRLTVL.

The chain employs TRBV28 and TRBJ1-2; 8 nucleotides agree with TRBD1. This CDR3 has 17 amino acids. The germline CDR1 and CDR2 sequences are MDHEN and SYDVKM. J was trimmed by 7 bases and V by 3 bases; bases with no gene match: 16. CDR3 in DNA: TGTGCCAGCAGTTTCCGGGACAGGTCGACATACTATGTTGGCTACACCTTC. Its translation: CASSFRDRSTYYVGYTF.